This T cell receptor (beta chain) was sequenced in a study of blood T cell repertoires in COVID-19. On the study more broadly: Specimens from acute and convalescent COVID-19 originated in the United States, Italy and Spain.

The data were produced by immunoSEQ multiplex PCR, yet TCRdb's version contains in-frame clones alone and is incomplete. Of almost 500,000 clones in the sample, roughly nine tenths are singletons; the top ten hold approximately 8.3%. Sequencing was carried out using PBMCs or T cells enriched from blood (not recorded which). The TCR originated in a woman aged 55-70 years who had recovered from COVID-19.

CDR3 loop: CASSPSQMNTEAFF. Written as DNA, the CDR3 is TGTGCCAGCAGCCCATCCCAGATGAACACTGAAGCTTTCTTT. The chain combines TRBV11-3 with TRBJ1-1; no clear D. Looked up from germline, CDR1 is SGHNT and CDR2 is YENEEA. Trimming removed 5 bases at V and 0 bases at J, with 10 bases between. The CDR3 is made up of 14 amino acids.